This T cell receptor beta chain was observed in a study of blood T cell repertoires in COVID-19. Data came from immunoSEQ multiplex PCR; TCRdb stores just in-frame clones and leaves some out. The sample lists 120,000 or so clones, approximately 90% occurring once. The V end lost 5 bases, the J end lost 1 base, and 15 bases lay between the germline ends. CDR3 length: 16 residues. Germline-derived CDR1 and CDR2 are SGHRS and YFSETQ. The TCR was taken from a human donor in a cohort sampled during active COVID-19. The rearrangement joins TRBV5-1 to TRBJ2-2; tentatively, D is TRBD2 (7 bases). The sequenced sample was peripheral blood. CDR3 in amino acids: CASRPGGDWNTGELFF. DNA of the CDR3: TGCGCCAGCAGACCGGGGGGCGACTGGAACACCGGGGAGCTGTTTTTT.